Listed here are 27 T cell receptor beta chains from one sample, sequenced in a study of OX40 agonist ivuxolimab in advanced cancers. Assay: immunoSEQ multiplex PCR; the TCRdb copy retains only in-frame clones and omits some. The sample yields 70,000 to 95,000 clones, roughly 94% seen once. Specimen: CD4+ or CD8+ T cells sorted from blood, collected in a trial of the OX40 agonist ivuxolimab. Receptors were obtained from an adult with an advanced solid tumor such as melanoma, head and neck, liver or kidney cancer.

This chain connects TRBV14 to TRBJ2-7; either TRBD1 or TRBD2 may fit D (6 bases each). From germline, CDR1 is SGHDN and CDR2 FVKESK. This CDR3 is built from 13 residues. V shed 3 bases and J shed 7 bases, with 13 bases lying between them. CDR3 bases: TGTGCCAGCAGCCACGGGGGCCCTATGGAGCAGTACTTC. It translates to CASSHGGPMEQYF. The full variable domain, its missing parts supplied by reference TRBV14 and TRBJ2-7, is EAGVTQFPSHSVIEKGQTVTLRCDPISGHDNLYWYRRVMGKEIKFLLHFVKESKQDESGMPNNRFLAERTGGTYSTLKVQPAELEDSGVYFCASSHGGPMEQYFGPGTRLTVT.

This clone was counted once. J is TRBJ2-7 and V is TRBV11-1; D may be TRBD2 (6 bases). Germline-derived CDR1 and CDR2 are SGHAT and FQDESV (reference sequence). V lost 5 bases to trimming and J lost 3 bases, with 14 bases between them. This CDR3 is 14 amino acids long. The DNA for the CDR3 is TGTGCCAGCAGCCCAGCCGGGACTGACTACGAGCAGTACTTC. As protein: CASSPAGTDYEQYF.

This clone showed up just once. The V gene is TRBV6-6, the J gene TRBJ1-5; D is unclear. The germline V gene encodes CDR1 MNHNY and CDR2 SVGAGI (reference sequence). V lost 2 bases and J lost 6, with 11 bases in between. This CDR3 is built from 14 residues. The CDR3 bases are TGTGCCAGCAGTTACGGGCAGGTTGGTCAGCCCCAGCATTTT. This codes for CASSYGQVGQPQHF.

The CDR3 DNA reads as TGCGCCAGCAGCCTCCAGACAGGCTCCTCCTACAATGAGCAGTTCTTC. Translated: CASSLQTGSSYNEQFF. This rearrangement joins TRBV4-1 to TRBJ2-1; maybe TRBD1 (6 bases). This CDR3 region has 16 residues. Per the germline V gene, CDR1 is MGHRA and CDR2 is YSYEKL. The V gene lost 4 bases and the J gene lost 0 bases, with 13 bases spanning the gap.

V usage is TRBV13 and J usage is TRBJ1-2, with a tentative D call TRBD1 (6 bases). CDR1 is PRHDT and CDR2 is FYEKMQ in the germline V gene (reference sequence). Trimming removed 2 bases from V and 5 bases from J, with 6 bases in between. The CDR3 has 12 amino acids. DNA of the CDR3: TGTGCCAGCAGCTTAAGGGGGTATGGCTACACCTTC. It yields the protein CASSLRGYGYTF.

This clone was seen a single time. V usage is TRBV5-1 and J usage is TRBJ2-7; the match to TRBD1 covers 7 bases. V was clipped by 5 bases and J by 2 bases; unmatched bases: 4. The CDR3 consists of 13 residues. The germline V gene encodes CDR1 SGHRS and CDR2 YFSETQ. CDR3 residues: CASRPTGAYEQYF. CDR3 nucleotides: TGCGCCAGCAGACCAACAGGGGCCTACGAGCAGTACTTC.

V is TRBV28 and J is TRBJ1-5, with D unresolved. Germline values: CDR1 MDHEN, CDR2 SYDVKM. The CDR3 spans 14 residues. Trimming took 7 bases from V and 3 from J, leaving 13 bases between them. The CDR3 protein is CASTQAAFNQPQHF. The CDR3 nucleotides read TGTGCCAGCACCCAAGCCGCCTTCAATCAGCCCCAGCATTTT.

The rearrangement joins TRBV27 to TRBJ1-3; D not resolved. CDR3 length: 13 residues. The ends were cut back, 6 bases at V and 0 bases at J, with 6 bases in the middle. Germline V gives CDR1 MNHEY, CDR2 SMNVEV (reference sequence). CDR3 sequence reads: CASRDFSGNTIYF. The CDR3 coding sequence is TGTGCCAGCAGGGATTTCTCTGGAAACACCATATATTTT.

The rearrangement links TRBV4-1 to TRBJ2-3; 8 positions match TRBD2. The CDR3 is made up of 17 amino acids. V dropped 2 bases and J dropped 4; count of bases not matched to a gene: 11. The germline V gene encodes CDR1 MGHRA and CDR2 YSYEKL. The CDR3 protein is CASSQQISGVGADTQYF. The CDR3 nucleotides are TGCGCCAGCAGCCAACAGATTAGCGGGGTGGGTGCAGATACGCAGTATTTT.

This clone came up a few times. The V and J genes are TRBV6-1 and TRBJ1-2; no clear D. The CDR3 totals 10 residues. V was cut by 10 bases and J by 4 bases, with 7 bases left in between. Germline V gene data show CDR1 as MNHNS and CDR2 as SASEGT. Here the CDR3 reads CATHFYGYTF. The CDR3 nucleotides are TGTGCCACCCATTTCTATGGCTACACCTTC.

This chain uses TRBV5-6 with TRBJ1-1; unclear D gene. Deletions cut 4 bases from V and 0 bases from J, with 13 bases between. The CDR3 has 15 amino acids. Germline V gene data show CDR1 as SGHDT and CDR2 as YYEEEE. CDR3 DNA: TGTGCCAGCAGCCTTCGACCGACCCTGAACACTGAAGCTTTCTTT. This codes for CASSLRPTLNTEAFF.

A single count supports this clone. Different DNA sequences within this sample yield the same CDR3. The V gene is TRBV19, the J gene TRBJ1-1; TRBD1 is a possible D gene (5 bases). CDR1 is LNHDA, CDR2 SQIVND, per germline (reference sequence). This CDR3 comprises 12 residues. Deletions cut 5 bases from V and 4 bases from J, with 8 bases between. CDR3 protein: CASSHGGTEAFF. In DNA form, the CDR3 reads TGTGCCAGTAGTCACGGGGGCACTGAAGCTTTCTTT.

V gene TRBV28 combines with J gene TRBJ1-2, with 7 bases aligning to TRBD1. Per the germline V gene, CDR1 is MDHEN and CDR2 is SYDVKM. Trimming removed 7 bases from V and 4 bases from J; junction bases left unmatched: 9. The CDR3 runs 14 residues. The CDR3 bases are TGTGCCAGCAACACACTACAGGGGTTCTATGGCTACACCTTC. The encoded protein is CASNTLQGFYGYTF.

Written as DNA, the CDR3 is TGTGCCAGCAGCTTAATGAACACTGAAGCTTTCTTT. Translating gives CASSLMNTEAFF. The genes are TRBV7-9 and TRBJ1-1; D uncertain. Germline CDR1 reads SEHNR; CDR2 reads FQNEAQ (reference sequence). Trimming shortened V by 2 bases and J by 0 bases, and 1 base separated the two germline ends. The CDR3 has 12 amino acids.

This clone was recorded only once. V gene TRBV18 combines with J gene TRBJ2-1; possible D gene TRBD2, 5 bases. The V gene's germline CDR1 is KGHSH and CDR2 LQKENI. Deletions cut 8 bases from V and 8 bases from J, with 10 bases between. CDR3 length: 11 amino acids. The CDR3 bases are TGTGCCAGCCGGGGTAGCGATGAGCAGTTCTTC. Its protein product is CASRGSDEQFF.

The rearrangement joins TRBV28 to TRBJ2-2, with a possible D match to TRBD1 (5 bases). The germline V gene encodes CDR1 MDHEN and CDR2 SYDVKM. Trimming took off 5 bases at V and 7 bases at J, with 11 bases between the two ends. CDR3 length: 13 amino acids. The CDR3, as DNA: TGTGCCAGCAGTGTATCAGGGATCGGGGAGCTGTTTTTT. Protein product: CASSVSGIGELFF. The full variable domain, its missing parts supplied by reference TRBV28 and TRBJ2-2, is DVKVTQSSRYLVKRTGEKVFLECVQDMDHENMFWYRQDPGLGLRLIYFSYDVKMKEKGDIPEGYSVSREKKERFSLILESASTNQTSMYLCASSVSGIGELFFGEGSRLTVL.

The chain recombines TRBV28 with TRBJ2-1, with D possibly matching TRBD2 (5 bases). The CDR3 runs to 13 residues. V lost 6 bases and J 6 bases, leaving 12 bases between the germline ends. Germline V gene sequence: CDR1 MDHEN, CDR2 SYDVKM. CDR3 nucleotides: TGTGCCAGCAGCCAATTTAGCGCCAATGAGCAGTTCTTC. It translates to CASSQFSANEQFF.

This chain links TRBV30 with TRBJ2-1, with D perhaps TRBD2 (6 bases). CDR3 length equals 13 residues. V was trimmed by 2 bases and J by 9 bases, leaving 14 bases between them. CDR1 and CDR2 from the germline V gene are GTSNPN and SVGIG (reference sequence). The CDR3 DNA reads as TGTGCCTGGAGTTTAGGGGACTTGAGTGAGCAGTTCTTC. Its translation: CAWSLGDLSEQFF.

This chain links TRBV7-2 with TRBJ1-4; no clear D. CDR3 size: 15 residues. V gave up 1 base and J gave up 4 bases, with 10 bases separating them. CDR1 and CDR2 (germline): SGHTA, FQGNSA. The CDR3 bases are TGTGCCAGCAGCTTAGGTCACAGTCGTAATGAAAAACTGTTTTTT. Translation: CASSLGHSRNEKLFF.

The chain is built from TRBV15 and TRBJ2-7, with no clear D. V dropped 6 bases and J dropped 2 bases, with 11 bases sitting between them. This CDR3 has 13 residues. Germline V gives CDR1 LNHNV, CDR2 YYDKDF (reference sequence). CDR3 nucleotide sequence: TGTGCCACCAGAGCCACGGGCACCTACGAGCAGTACTTC. This translates into CATRATGTYEQYF.

This chain links TRBV27 with TRBJ2-3; 8 bases line up with TRBD1. Germline lookup yields CDR1 MNHEY and CDR2 SMNVEV (reference sequence). Trimming removed 7 bases from V and 0 bases from J; junction bases left unmatched: 3. This CDR3 region has 14 residues. For the CDR3, the DNA is TGTGCCAGCACCTGGACAGGGAGCACAGATACGCAGTATTTT. Encoded protein: CASTWTGSTDTQYF.

The rearrangement joins TRBV28 to TRBJ2-2; 12 bases are shared with TRBD2. Germline trimming cut 2 bases from V and 7 bases from J; bases unmatched to any gene: 5. CDR1 and CDR2 (germline): MDHEN, SYDVKM. The length of the CDR3 is 16 residues. In DNA, the CDR3 is TGTGCCAGCAGTTTAGGACTAGCGGGAAGTATCGGGGAGCTGTTTTTT. Translated, it gives CASSLGLAGSIGELFF.

This chain links TRBV5-6 with TRBJ2-1, with D possibly TRBD2 on 6 matching bases. The CDR3 is 12 amino acids. CDR1 SGHDT and CDR2 YYEEEE come from the germline V gene. V lost 0 bases, J lost 9 bases, and 7 bases lay in between. The CDR3 loop reads CASSLGSGEQFF. CDR3 bases: TGTGCCAGCAGCTTGGGTAGCGGTGAGCAGTTCTTC.

V is TRBV19 and J is TRBJ2-1; the D is unclear. Trimming pared 6 bases from V and 7 bases from J, leaving 13 bases between. The CDR3 spans 13 residues. CDR1 is LNHDA and CDR2 is SQIVND in the germline V gene (reference sequence). The CDR3 region is CASSFGPGNEQFF. In nucleotides, the CDR3 is TGTGCCAGTAGCTTCGGACCTGGGAATGAGCAGTTCTTC.

The rearrangement joins TRBV6-5 to TRBJ1-1; D possibly corresponds to TRBD1 (6 bases). Germline assignment: CDR1 MNHEY and CDR2 SVGAGI. The CDR3 covers 15 residues. The V end lost 7 bases, the J end lost 12 bases, and 27 bases lay between the germline ends. The CDR3, as DNA: TGTGCCAGCACCCCCGGGTTTGGTGGGGGCCCGAAAACTTTCTTT. Protein: CASTPGFGGGPKTFF.

The rearrangement uses TRBV5-1 and TRBJ2-3, with unresolved D. The ends were cut back, 3 bases at V and 4 bases at J, with 3 bases in the middle. CDR1 SGHRS and CDR2 YFSETQ come from the germline V gene. The CDR3 has 11 amino acids. The CDR3 loop reads CASSYADTQYF. The DNA for the CDR3 is TGCGCCAGCAGCTACGCAGATACGCAGTATTTT.

The rearrangement links TRBV4-3 to TRBJ2-7, with TRBD1 matching over 10 bases. CDR1 and CDR2 (germline): LGHNA, YSLEER. V was clipped by 0 bases and J by 2 bases; unmatched bases: 7. The CDR3 consists of 17 residues. CDR3 loop: CASSQETPGTGAYEQYF. CDR3 DNA: TGCGCCAGCAGCCAAGAAACCCCCGGGACAGGGGCCTACGAGCAGTACTTC.